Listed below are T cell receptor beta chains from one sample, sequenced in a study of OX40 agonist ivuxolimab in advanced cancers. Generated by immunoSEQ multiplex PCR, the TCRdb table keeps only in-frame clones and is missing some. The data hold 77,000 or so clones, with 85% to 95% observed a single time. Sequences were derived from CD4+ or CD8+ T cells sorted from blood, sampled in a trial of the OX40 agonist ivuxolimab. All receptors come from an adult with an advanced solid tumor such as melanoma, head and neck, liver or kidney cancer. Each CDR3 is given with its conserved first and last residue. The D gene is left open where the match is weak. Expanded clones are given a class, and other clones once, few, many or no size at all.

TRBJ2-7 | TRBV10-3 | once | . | TGTGCCATCAGTGAGGGAGGGGGCCCCTGGGAGCAGTACTTC | CAISEGGGPWEQYF
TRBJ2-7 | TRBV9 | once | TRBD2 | TGTGCCAGCAGCGTAGGCCTCCCGGGGGGTCTCTCCTACGAGCAGTACTTC | CASSVGLPGGLSYEQYF
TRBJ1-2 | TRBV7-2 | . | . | TGTGCCAGCAGCTTACACAGGGCAAACTATGGCTACACCTTC | CASSLHRANYGYTF
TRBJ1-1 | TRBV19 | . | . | TGTGCCAGTAGTATGGGCACTCCGAACACTGAAGCTTTCTTT | CASSMGTPNTEAFF
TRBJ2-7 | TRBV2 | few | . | TGTGCCAGCAGTGAAGCGGGGGCTGCCTACGAGCAGTACTTC | CASSEAGAAYEQYF
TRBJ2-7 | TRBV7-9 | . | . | TGTGCCAGCAGTCCCACGGCCGGGGTGTACGAGCAGTACTTC | CASSPTAGVYEQYF
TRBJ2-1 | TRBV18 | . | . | TGTGCCAGCTCACCATCCCCGGCCCCCGACAATGAGCAGTTCTTC | CASSPSPAPDNEQFF
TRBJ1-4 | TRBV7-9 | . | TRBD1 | TGTGCCAGCAGCTCGGACAGGGAGGGATTAGGCGAAAAACTGTTTTTT | CASSSDREGLGEKLFF
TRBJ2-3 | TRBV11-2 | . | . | TGTGCCAGCAGGACGTATGGGAGAGCGCTAGATACGCAGTATTTT | CASRTYGRALDTQYF
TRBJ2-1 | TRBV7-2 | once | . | TGTGCCAGCAGCCCGAGGAGTGCGGGGGCCGACAATGAGCAGTTCTTC | CASSPRSAGADNEQFF
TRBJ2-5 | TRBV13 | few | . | TGTGCCAGCAGCTTAGCTGGCGAGACCCAGTACTTC | CASSLAGETQYF
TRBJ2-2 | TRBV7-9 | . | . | TGTGCCAGCAGCTTAATAGGTTCGGCGTCGATCACCGGGGAGCTGTTTTTT | CASSLIGSASITGELFF